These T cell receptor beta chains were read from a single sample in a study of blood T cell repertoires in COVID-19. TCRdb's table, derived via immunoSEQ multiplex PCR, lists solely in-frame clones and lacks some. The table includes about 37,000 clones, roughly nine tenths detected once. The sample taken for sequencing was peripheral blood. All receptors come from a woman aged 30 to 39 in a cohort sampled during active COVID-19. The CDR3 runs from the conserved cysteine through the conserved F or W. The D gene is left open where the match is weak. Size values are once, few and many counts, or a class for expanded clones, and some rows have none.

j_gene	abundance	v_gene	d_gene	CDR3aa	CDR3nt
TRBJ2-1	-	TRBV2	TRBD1	CASRRWLTTGGVSYNEQFF	TGTGCCAGCAGGCGTTGGCTGACTACAGGGGGCGTCTCCTACAATGAGCAGTTCTTC
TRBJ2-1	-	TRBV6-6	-	CASTASTDEQFF	TGTGCCAGCACCGCGAGTACGGATGAGCAGTTCTTC
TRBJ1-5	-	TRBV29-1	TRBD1	CSVASGQGDQPQHF	TGCAGCGTGGCCTCGGGACAGGGAGATCAGCCCCAGCATTTT
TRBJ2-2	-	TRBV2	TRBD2	CASSGRERTGELFF	TGTGCCAGCAGTGGGCGGGAGCGAACCGGGGAGCTGTTTTTT
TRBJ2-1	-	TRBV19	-	CASATSKPYNEQFF	TGTGCCAGTGCTACTAGCAAGCCCTACAATGAGCAGTTCTTC
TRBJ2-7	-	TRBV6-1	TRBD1	CASSESAGGSYEQYF	TGTGCCAGCAGTGAATCGGCAGGGGGTTCCTACGAGCAGTACTTC
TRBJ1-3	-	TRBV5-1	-	CASSLISPGAGNTIYF	TGCGCCAGCAGCTTGATCTCTCCGGGGGCTGGAAACACCATATATTTT
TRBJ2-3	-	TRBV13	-	CASSSGLGGGDTQYF	TGTGCCAGCAGCTCCGGACTCGGAGGTGGAGATACGCAGTATTTT
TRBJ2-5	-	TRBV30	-	CAWSVRRIETQYF	TGTGCCTGGAGTGTCCGCAGGATCGAGACCCAGTACTTC
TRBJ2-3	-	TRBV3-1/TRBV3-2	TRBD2	CASSQEASGRAIDTQYF	TGTGCCAGCAGCCAAGAGGCTAGCGGGAGGGCGATAGATACGCAGTATTTT
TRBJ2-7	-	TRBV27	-	CASSFRVRHEQYF	TGTGCCAGCAGTTTCAGGGTTCGACACGAGCAGTACTTC
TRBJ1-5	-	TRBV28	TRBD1	CASEGAHQPQHF	TGTGCCAGCGAGGGGGCGCATCAGCCCCAGCATTTT
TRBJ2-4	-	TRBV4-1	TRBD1	CASSQGPGQGTKNIQYF	TGCGCCAGCAGCCAAGGCCCGGGACAGGGAACCAAAAACATTCAGTACTTC
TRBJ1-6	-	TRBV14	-	CASSQEKGVLNSPLHF	TGTGCCAGCAGCCAAGAAAAAGGGGTTCTAAATTCACCCCTCCACTTT
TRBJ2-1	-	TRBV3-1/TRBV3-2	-	CASSRQGLFLYNEQFF	TGTGCCAGCAGCCGACAGGGACTTTTTCTTTACAATGAGCAGTTCTTC
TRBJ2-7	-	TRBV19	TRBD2	CASSRPGTSGRPYEQYF	TGTGCCAGTAGTCGCCCCGGGACTAGCGGGAGACCCTACGAGCAGTACTTC
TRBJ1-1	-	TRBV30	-	CAWSYTGNTEAFF	TGTGCCTGGTCCTATACGGGTAACACTGAAGCTTTCTTT
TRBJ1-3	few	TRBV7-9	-	CASSYSVSSGNTIYF	TGTGCCAGCAGCTACTCTGTGTCCTCTGGAAACACCATATATTTT
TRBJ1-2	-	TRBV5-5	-	CASSLAVQGYTF	TGTGCCAGCAGCTTGGCGGTGCAAGGCTACACCTTC
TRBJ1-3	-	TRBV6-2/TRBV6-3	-	CASSRNRAGNTIYF	TGTGCCAGCAGTCGAAACAGGGCTGGAAACACCATATATTTT
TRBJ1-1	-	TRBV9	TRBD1	CASSVGTGHTEAFF	TGTGCCAGCAGCGTCGGGACAGGCCATACTGAAGCTTTCTTT
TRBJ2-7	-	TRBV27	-	CASCGSGCYEQYF	TGTGCCTCCTGTGGGAGTGGGTGCTACGAGCAGTACTTC
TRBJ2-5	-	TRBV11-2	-	CASSSGRRETQYF	TGTGCCAGCAGCTCAGGGAGGAGAGAGACCCAGTACTTC
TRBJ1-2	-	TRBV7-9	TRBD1	CASSLDRDGYTF	TGTGCCAGCAGCCTGGACAGGGACGGCTACACCTTC
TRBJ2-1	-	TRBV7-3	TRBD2	CASSAKAGWVEQFF	TGTGCCAGCAGCGCTAAAGCGGGATGGGTTGAGCAGTTCTTC
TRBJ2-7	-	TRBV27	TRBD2	CASSPRRTSGEQYF	TGTGCCAGCAGTCCCCGGAGGACTAGCGGCGAGCAGTACTTC
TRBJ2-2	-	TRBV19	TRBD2	CASGLAGYTGELFF	TGTGCCAGTGGACTAGCGGGATACACCGGGGAGCTGTTTTTT
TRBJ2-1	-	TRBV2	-	CASRTDGRYNEQFF	TGTGCCAGCAGGACCGATGGGCGTTACAATGAGCAGTTCTTC
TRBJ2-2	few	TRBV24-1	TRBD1	CATSEPGTDNTGELFF	TGTGCCACCAGTGAACCCGGGACAGATAACACCGGGGAGCTGTTTTTT
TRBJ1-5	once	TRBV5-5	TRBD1	CASSPDRGGSNQPQHF	TGTGCCAGCAGCCCAGACAGGGGAGGGAGCAATCAGCCCCAGCATTTT
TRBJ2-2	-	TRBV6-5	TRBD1	CASNRGSTGELFF	TGTGCCAGTAACAGGGGTAGCACCGGGGAGCTGTTTTTT
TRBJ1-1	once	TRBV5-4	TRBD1	CASSLTIGQGSAEAFF	TGTGCCAGCAGCTTGACGATTGGACAGGGATCCGCTGAAGCTTTCTTT
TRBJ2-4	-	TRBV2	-	CASREGGVAPGNIQYF	TGTGCCAGCAGAGAGGGGGGGGTAGCCCCAGGTAACATTCAGTACTTC
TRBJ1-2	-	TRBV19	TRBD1	CASNLGTGGFHGYTF	TGTGCCAGTAATCTTGGGACAGGGGGCTTTCATGGCTACACCTTC
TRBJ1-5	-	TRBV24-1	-	CATSDWYEGEPQHF	TGTGCCACCAGTGATTGGTATGAGGGAGAGCCCCAGCATTTT
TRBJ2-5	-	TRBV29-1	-	CSVEVFGSMGETQYF	TGCAGCGTTGAAGTGTTCGGGAGTATGGGAGAGACCCAGTACTTC
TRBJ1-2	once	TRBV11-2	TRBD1	CASSLTPDRGLGGYGYTF	TGTGCCAGCAGCTTAACCCCGGACAGGGGGCTGGGGGGCTATGGCTACACCTTC
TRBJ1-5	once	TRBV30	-	CACSLGRSNQPQHF	TGTGCCTGCTCTTTGGGGAGGAGCAATCAGCCCCAGCATTTT
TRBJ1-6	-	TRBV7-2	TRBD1	CASSPRDRVISPLHF	TGTGCCAGCAGCCCCCGGGACAGGGTTATTTCACCCCTCCACTTT
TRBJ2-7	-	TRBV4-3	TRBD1	CASSPTVDRGAYEQYF	TGCGCCAGCAGCCCCACGGTGGACAGGGGGGCCTACGAGCAGTACTTC
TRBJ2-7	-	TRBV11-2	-	CASSLMGRAYEQYF	TGTGCCAGCAGCTTAATGGGCAGAGCCTACGAGCAGTACTTC
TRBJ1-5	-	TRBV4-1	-	CASSQVLGAFNQPQHF	TGCGCCAGCAGCCAGGTCCTGGGGGCCTTCAATCAGCCCCAGCATTTT
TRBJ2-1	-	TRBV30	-	CAWSSNNEQFF	TGTGCCTGGAGTTCTAACAATGAGCAGTTCTTC
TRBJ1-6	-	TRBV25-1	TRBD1	CASRQTGIYNSPLHF	TGTGCCAGCAGGCAGACAGGGATTTATAATTCACCCCTCCACTTT
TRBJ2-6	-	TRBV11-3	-	CASSLDGRFSSGANVLTF	TGTGCCAGCAGCTTAGACGGCAGGTTTAGCTCTGGGGCCAACGTCCTGACTTTC